This T cell receptor beta chain was found in a study of cytomegalovirus exposure and HLA in healthy donors. At the level of the study: An early release of data contained 75 million to 100 million unique TCRs, which came from HLA-typed donors.

The CDR3 is 14 residues long. From germline, CDR1 is MNHEY and CDR2 SMNVEV (reference sequence). J gave up 6 bases and V 10 bases, and 8 bases lay outside the gene matches. Primers: 60 Vbeta forward and 13 Jbeta reverse. Only in-frame clones appear in the TCRdb table, and some are missing; sequencing was by immunoSEQ multiplex PCR. Altogether 35,000 to 45,000 clones are present, roughly 51% being singletons, with the ten largest covering 6%. This clone has more than one count but fewer than ten. The antigen is unknown. Findings and limits, study-wide: Later on, an analysis tied 15,000 to 20,000 TCR beta sequences to HLA alleles at 0.05 false discovery rate.

This sequence joins TRBV27 and TRBJ1-5, with 11 bases aligning to TRBD1. This TCR came from a man in his fifties or sixties in good health and CMV-seronegative. Sequenced: PBMCs. Written as DNA, the CDR3 is TGTGCCACCAAGGGGACAGGGGGGGGTCAGCCCCAGCATTTT. It encodes CATKGTGGGQPQHF.